Described below is a single T cell receptor beta chain sequence and its context. Its antigen is unknown. The method was immunoSEQ multiplex PCR; TCRdb's version includes in-frame clones alone and lacks a portion of them. The sample carries roughly 2,000,000 clones, roughly 95% recorded once. This entry belongs to a study of shared clonotypes between healthy human individuals. Study conclusions and caveats: The expectation was that sequencing depth would affect clonotype sharing among donors. In this cohort, only blood was sampled, and tissue repertoires likely differ. Shared clonotypes across all four donors exceeded non-shared ones in generation probability.

Germline assignment: CDR1 SGHRS and CDR2 YFSETQ. The ends were cut back, 4 bases at V and 3 bases at J, with 11 bases in the middle. CDR3 length: 14 amino acids. Only CD45RO-negative cells positively selected for CCR7 counted as naive CD8 cells, so terminally differentiated effector memory CD45RA+ cells were excluded. The gene calls are TRBV5-1 and TRBJ2-1, with D hard to call. The source of this sequence is a man younger than 30 in good health. Sequenced material: naive CD8+ T cells sorted from blood. The CDR3 protein is CASSDTDGYNEQFF. As DNA, the CDR3 is TGCGCCAGCAGCGATACCGACGGCTACAATGAGCAGTTCTTC.